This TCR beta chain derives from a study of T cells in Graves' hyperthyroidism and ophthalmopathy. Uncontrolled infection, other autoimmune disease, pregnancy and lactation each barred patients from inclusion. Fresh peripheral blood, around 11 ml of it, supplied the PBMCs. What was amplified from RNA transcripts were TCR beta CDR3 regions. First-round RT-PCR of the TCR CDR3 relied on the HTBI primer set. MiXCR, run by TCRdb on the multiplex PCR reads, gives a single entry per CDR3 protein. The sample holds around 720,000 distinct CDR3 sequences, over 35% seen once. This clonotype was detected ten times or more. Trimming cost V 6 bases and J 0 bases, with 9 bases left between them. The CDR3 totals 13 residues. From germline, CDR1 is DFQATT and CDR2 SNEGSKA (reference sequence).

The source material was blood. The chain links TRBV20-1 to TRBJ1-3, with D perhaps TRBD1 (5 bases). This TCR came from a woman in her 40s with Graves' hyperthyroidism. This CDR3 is CSASQGSGNTIYF. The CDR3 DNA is TGCAGTGCATCTCAGGGCTCTGGAAACACCATATATTTT.